This TCR beta chain was obtained from a study of shared clonotypes between healthy human individuals. This clone was seen only once. Libraries were prepared by immunoSEQ multiplex PCR; TCRdb keeps only in-frame clonotypes and omits some of them. The sample records around 2,000,000 clones, 85% to 95% being singletons. The V and J ends lost 1 base and 2 bases respectively, with 15 bases between them. The CDR3 has 16 residues. Germline loops: CDR1 MGHRA, CDR2 YSYEKL. Terminally differentiated effector memory CD45RA+ cells were excluded by CCR7 positive selection of CD45RO-negative cells. The sequencing input was naive CD8+ T cells from PBMCs. The V call is TRBV4-1, the J call TRBJ2-7, with a possible D match to TRBD1 (6 bases). This sequence originates from a man younger than 30 in good health. Some clones in this sample may be carry-over from other donors' samples. As DNA, the CDR3 is TGCGCCAGCAGCCAAGGAACGGCAGGGGCCACCTACGAGCAGTACTTC. Its translation: CASSQGTAGATYEQYF.